The 5 T cell receptor beta chains below all came from one sample that was sequenced in a study of graft-versus-host responses after intestinal transplantation. No cognate antigen is known for these TCRs. Assay used: immunoSEQ multiplex PCR; TCRdb lists only in-frame clones, some missing. The sample records some 130,000 clones, 85% to 95% being singletons. The specimen was unstimulated CD8+ T cells sorted from spleen or lymph node cells, collected before intestinal transplant. The receptors were sampled from a human donor who received an intestinal transplant.

V gene TRBV30 combines with J gene TRBJ1-1; D is unresolved. Trimming took off 0 bases at V and 7 bases at J, with 6 bases between the two ends. From germline, CDR1 is GTSNPN and CDR2 SVGIG (reference sequence). The CDR3 loop spans 11 amino acids. This CDR3 is CAWSVGNEAFF. The CDR3 DNA is TGTGCCTGGAGTGTTGGTAATGAAGCTTTCTTT.

The J gene is TRBJ2-2, the V gene TRBV7-6, with 10 bases aligning to TRBD2. Per the germline V gene, CDR1 is SGHVS and CDR2 is FNYEAQ. The V segment lost 5 bases and the J segment 2 bases; nucleotides outside the gene matches: 8. The CDR3 has 17 residues. The CDR3 region is CASSPRLAGANTGELFF. The CDR3 DNA follows: TGTGCCAGCAGCCCGAGGCTAGCGGGGGCTAACACCGGGGAGCTGTTTTTT.

The V gene is TRBV9, the J gene TRBJ2-1, with D perhaps matching TRBD1 (7 bases). CDR1 and CDR2 from the germline V gene are SGDLS and YYNGEE. V gave up 7 bases and J gave up 7 bases, with 15 bases separating them. The length of the CDR3 is 13 residues. As DNA, the CDR3 is TGTGCCAGCCTGCGGGACAGCGAGAATGAGCAGTTCTTC. Protein sequence: CASLRDSENEQFF.

The chain couples TRBV28 to TRBJ2-6; D gene unclear. V lost 4 bases to trimming and J lost 2 bases, with 12 bases between them. The CDR3 is 16 amino acids. Germline loops: CDR1 MDHEN, CDR2 SYDVKM. CDR3 sequence: CASSSAEITGANVLTF. Here the CDR3 DNA reads TGTGCCAGCAGTTCGGCGGAGATTACTGGGGCCAACGTCCTGACTTTC.

The V and J genes are TRBV19 and TRBJ2-2, with D tentatively TRBD1 (6 bases). Trimming removed 3 bases from V and 1 base from J, with 15 bases in between. The CDR3 spans 17 residues. CDR1 is LNHDA and CDR2 is SQIVND in the germline V gene (reference sequence). DNA for the CDR3: TGTGCCAGTAGTATCGGCCAAACAGGGAAGAACACCGGGGAGCTGTTTTTT. Its translation: CASSIGQTGKNTGELFF.